This TCR beta chain is from a study of blood T cells in healthy people across ages. Study-wide background: Roughly one uniquely barcoded beta molecule per two T cells was captured.

Germline CDR1 is SQVTM and CDR2 is ANQGSEA. Trimming left V 1 base short and J 9 bases short, with 13 bases between. The CDR3 runs 13 residues. Using a J-beta primer mix together with a sample-barcoded 5' primer, a second PCR was run for about 6 to 11 cycles. TCRdb fed the 5' RACE reads into MiXCR, producing one record per CDR3 protein. The sample records more than 1.4 million distinct CDR3 sequences, approximately 38% being singletons. Material: blood. This chain links TRBV29-1 with TRBJ2-1; D may match TRBD1 or TRBD2 (5 bases each). The clonotype was recovered from a young woman in good health. The CDR3 sequence is CSVEGQFGGEQFF. CDR3 DNA sequence: TGCAGCGTTGAAGGACAGTTTGGGGGTGAGCAGTTCTTC.